These T cell receptor beta chains were read from a single sample in a study of shared clonotypes between healthy human individuals. Using immunoSEQ multiplex PCR, the repertoire was profiled, and TCRdb retains in-frame clones only, with some absent. The sample yields around 2,100,000 clones, approximately 95% seen once. The material sequenced was naive CD8+ T cells sorted from blood. The receptors come from a man younger than 35 in good health. Both conserved end residues are part of each CDR3. A D gene is named only where the DNA matches it firmly. The size of a clone is reported for some rows only, either as once, few or many, or as a class for expanded clones.

size	V	D	J	CDR3	DNA
-	TRBV19	TRBD1	TRBJ2-5	CASSMDREGRVTQYF	TGTGCCAGTAGTATGGACAGGGAAGGGCGGGTGACCCAGTACTTC
-	TRBV5-6	-	TRBJ1-5	CASSLAGGSNQPQHF	TGTGCCAGCAGCTTGGCCGGTGGTAGCAATCAGCCCCAGCATTTT
-	TRBV28	-	TRBJ1-5	CASNLGGNQPQHF	TGTGCCAGCAACCTGGGAGGGAATCAGCCCCAGCATTTT
-	TRBV4-1	-	TRBJ2-2	CASSKGGGPSNTGELFF	TGCGCCAGCAGCAAGGGAGGGGGGCCCTCGAACACCGGGGAGCTGTTTTTT
-	TRBV5-1	-	TRBJ2-7	CASSLVEGYYEQYF	TGCGCCAGCAGCTTGGTTGAAGGGTACTACGAGCAGTACTTC
-	TRBV7-9	-	TRBJ1-4	CASSPTPINEKLFF	TGTGCCAGCAGCCCAACACCGATTAATGAAAAACTGTTTTTT
-	TRBV28	TRBD1	TRBJ2-7	CASSFDRGPVDEQYF	TGTGCCAGCAGTTTCGACAGGGGGCCGGTGGACGAGCAGTACTTC
-	TRBV5-6	-	TRBJ2-5	CASSLFQGRWETQYF	TGTGCCAGCAGCTTGTTTCAGGGGAGGTGGGAGACCCAGTACTTC
-	TRBV28	TRBD1	TRBJ2-3	CASSFETGDLTDTQYF	TGTGCCAGCAGTTTTGAGACAGGGGACCTCACAGATACGCAGTATTTT
-	TRBV5-1	TRBD1	TRBJ1-6	CASWGQNNSPLHF	TGCGCCAGCTGGGGACAGAACAATTCACCCCTCCACTTT
-	TRBV10-2	-	TRBJ2-7	CASSEEAGEQYF	TGCGCCAGCAGTGAGGAGGCCGGCGAGCAGTACTTC
-	TRBV27	-	TRBJ2-7	CASSFSGYYEQYF	TGTGCCAGCAGTTTTTCAGGGTACTACGAGCAGTACTTC
-	TRBV7-9	TRBD1	TRBJ2-5	CASSLSSDRVSETQYF	TGTGCCAGCAGCTTAAGCTCGGACAGGGTTTCGGAGACCCAGTACTTC
-	TRBV6-5	-	TRBJ2-7	CASSYALRGGYEQYF	TGTGCCAGCAGTTATGCGTTACGGGGAGGATACGAGCAGTACTTC
-	TRBV6-5	-	TRBJ2-5	CASSYLSDGETQYF	TGTGCCAGCAGTTACCTTAGCGATGGGGAGACCCAGTACTTC
-	TRBV9	TRBD1	TRBJ1-1	CASSAGGRTEAFF	TGTGCCAGCAGTGCAGGGGGCAGGACTGAAGCTTTCTTT
once	TRBV5-1	-	TRBJ2-2	CASSLAGTGELFF	TGCGCCAGCAGCTTGGCAGGTACCGGGGAGCTGTTTTTT
-	TRBV7-8	TRBD2	TRBJ2-7	CASSLGTSGYSYEQYF	TGTGCCAGCAGCTTGGGGACTAGCGGGTACTCCTACGAGCAGTACTTC
-	TRBV5-1	TRBD2	TRBJ2-3	CASSLDSGGTDTQYF	TGCGCCAGCAGCTTGGATAGCGGGGGGACAGATACGCAGTATTTT
-	TRBV4-1	-	TRBJ1-1	CASSHKEGMAEAFF	TGCGCCAGCAGCCATAAGGAGGGGATGGCTGAAGCTTTCTTT
-	TRBV5-4	-	TRBJ2-3	CASVETDTQYF	TGTGCCAGCGTGGAGACAGATACGCAGTACTTT
-	TRBV9	TRBD2	TRBJ2-7	CASSVGTSDSYEQYF	TGTGCCAGCAGCGTGGGGACTAGCGACTCCTACGAGCAGTACTTC
-	TRBV7-8	TRBD2	TRBJ2-1	CASSHMLAGSGVAYNEQFF	TGTGCCAGCAGCCACATGCTAGCGGGGAGCGGGGTGGCCTACAATGAGCAGTTCTTC
-	TRBV6-7	-	TRBJ1-1	CASRGLQGRPNTEAFF	TGTGCCAGCAGGGGGCTGCAGGGCAGGCCTAACACTGAAGCTTTCTTT
-	TRBV5-1	-	TRBJ1-6	CASSWAVNNSPLHF	TGCGCCAGCAGCTGGGCAGTCAATAATTCACCCCTCCACTTT
once	TRBV5-6	TRBD2	TRBJ2-2	CASSPDGLAGTGELFF	TGTGCCAGCAGCCCGGACGGACTAGCAGGCACCGGGGAGCTGTTTTTT
-	TRBV28	-	TRBJ1-1	CASSFVQVDGTEAFF	TGTGCCAGCAGTTTCGTCCAGGTCGATGGAACTGAAGCTTTCTTT
-	TRBV29-1	-	TRBJ2-5	CSVETPGAQETQYF	TGCAGCGTTGAAACTCCGGGGGCTCAAGAGACCCAGTACTTC
-	TRBV6-5	-	TRBJ2-1	CASSYSGLNNEQFF	TGTGCCAGCAGCTACTCGGGTCTAAACAATGAGCAGTTCTTC
-	TRBV27	-	TRBJ1-2	CASRSVGTGDGYTF	TGTGCCAGCAGATCCGTGGGGACGGGGGATGGCTACACCTTC
-	TRBV29-1	TRBD2	TRBJ2-5	CSVEGDYQETQYF	TGCAGCGTTGAGGGGGACTATCAAGAGACCCAGTACTTC
-	TRBV30	TRBD1	TRBJ1-1	CAWGQTGANTEAFF	TGTGCCTGGGGTCAGACAGGGGCTAACACTGAAGCTTTCTTT
-	TRBV4-1	-	TRBJ2-7	CASSQRGGDSPYEQYF	TGCGCCAGCAGCCAAAGAGGGGGAGACTCCCCCTACGAGCAGTACTTC
once	TRBV29-1	-	TRBJ2-1	CSVVGYRDEQFF	TGCAGCGTTGTGGGCTATCGGGATGAGCAGTTCTTC
-	TRBV4-2	TRBD2	TRBJ2-5	CASSQVSSGGQETQYF	TGTGCCAGCAGCCAAGTTTCCAGCGGGGGACAAGAGACCCAGTACTTC
-	TRBV6-9	TRBD2	TRBJ2-1	CASSLRGLAGTNSYNEQFF	TGTGCCAGCAGCCTAAGGGGACTAGCGGGGACAAACTCCTACAATGAGCAGTTCTTC
once	TRBV19	TRBD1	TRBJ1-6	CATSTGGTSPLHF	TGTGCCACCTCGACAGGGGGAACGTCACCCCTCCACTTT
-	TRBV27	-	TRBJ2-5	CASSPRETQETQYF	TGTGCCAGCAGTCCCCGGGAGACTCAAGAGACCCAGTACTTC
-	TRBV6-5	TRBD1	TRBJ2-7	CASSYGDSHYEQYF	TGTGCCAGCAGTTACGGGGACAGCCACTACGAGCAGTACTTC
-	TRBV30	-	TRBJ1-4	CAWSPTATNEKLFF	TGTGCCTGGAGTCCGACAGCAACTAATGAAAAACTGTTTTTT
-	TRBV29-1	-	TRBJ2-7	CSVAVQPYEQYF	TGCAGCGTCGCGGTACAGCCTTACGAGCAGTACTTC
-	TRBV4-1	TRBD2	TRBJ2-2	CASSQGGLRGYTGELFF	TGCGCCAGCAGCCAAGGAGGGTTGCGGGGGTACACCGGGGAGCTGTTTTTT
-	TRBV14	TRBD1	TRBJ2-7	CASSFDRAYEQYF	TGTGCCAGCAGCTTCGACAGGGCATACGAGCAGTACTTC
-	TRBV7-9	TRBD1	TRBJ2-1	CASSLETGIFRNEQFF	TGTGCCAGCAGCTTAGAGACAGGGATTTTCAGGAATGAGCAGTTCTTC
-	TRBV4-1	TRBD1	TRBJ1-1	CASSQNRGVNTEAFF	TGCGCCAGCAGCCAAAACAGGGGGGTGAACACTGAAGCTTTCTTT
-	TRBV9	-	TRBJ1-2	CASKPPDSYGYTF	TGTGCCAGCAAGCCCCCGGACAGCTATGGCTACACCTTC
-	TRBV19	-	TRBJ2-7	CASSSDSYEQYF	TGTGCCAGTAGCTCGGACTCCTACGAGCAGTACTTC
-	TRBV2	TRBD2	TRBJ2-7	CASRSGRASHEQYF	TGTGCCAGCAGGAGCGGGAGGGCCTCCCACGAGCAGTACTTC
-	TRBV4-1	-	TRBJ2-5	CASSQDGVGETQYF	TGCGCCAGCAGCCAAGACGGGGTTGGAGAGACCCAGTACTTC